Shown below are 30 T cell receptor beta chains from a single sample sequenced in a study of beta chain features in type 1 diabetes. Reverse transcribing all isolated RNA meant expressed TCRB transcripts were sequenced. Assay used: immunoSEQ multiplex PCR; TCRdb lists only in-frame clones, some missing. Among around 430,000 clones, 30% were seen once, and the ten largest hold about 0.065%. What was sequenced was naive CD4+ T cells from blood. The receptor set was obtained from a man aged 18 to 30 in good health.

This clone was seen more than once but under ten times. The chain joins TRBV30 to TRBJ2-5; D is uncertain. The end of the DNA aligns better with TRBJ2-7, so the J call may be wrong. This CDR3 is built from 11 residues. Germline V gives CDR1 GTSNPN, CDR2 SVGIG (reference sequence). CDR3 sequence: CAWNTADEQYF. The CDR3 DNA is TGTGCCTGGAACACCGCGGACGAGCAGTACTTC.

This clone was detected only a few times. This chain uses TRBV28 with TRBJ2-5, with D uncertain. The germline gives CDR1 MDHEN, CDR2 SYDVKM. This CDR3 contains 13 residues. The V end was cut by 5 bases, the J end by 5 bases, with 12 bases between. CDR3 sequence: CASSETYRETQYF. CDR3 bases: TGTGCCAGCAGTGAGACGTACCGGGAGACCCAGTACTTC.

This clone was counted only a few times. The chain is built from TRBV27 and TRBJ2-6; D may correspond to TRBD1 or TRBD2 (5 bases each). This CDR3 spans 16 amino acids. Trimming took 6 bases from V and 4 from J, leaving 16 bases between them. The germline gives CDR1 MNHEY, CDR2 SMNVEV (reference sequence). The chain's CDR3 is CASRIVAGSGANVLTF. The CDR3 nucleotides are TGTGCCAGCAGGATAGTCGCAGGGAGCGGGGCCAACGTCCTGACTTTC.

This chain links TRBV27 with TRBJ2-7; 7 bases align to TRBD1. From germline, CDR1 is MNHEY and CDR2 SMNVEV (reference sequence). The length of the CDR3 is 14 residues. Unmatched junction bases numbered 7, after V lost 6 bases and J lost 2 bases. DNA for the CDR3: TGTGCCAGCAGCCCCGACAGGGTCACCTACGAGCAGTACTTC. Amino acid sequence: CASSPDRVTYEQYF.

The V and J genes are TRBV5-1 and TRBJ2-3; TRBD1 is a possible D gene (6 bases). This CDR3 spans 16 amino acids. The V gene lost 2 bases and the J gene lost 4 bases, with 17 bases spanning the gap. The germline gives CDR1 SGHRS, CDR2 YFSETQ. The CDR3 coding sequence is TGCGCCAGCAGCTTCTTTTCTAGTGGGGGCGCAGATACGCAGTATTTT. It is translated as CASSFFSSGGADTQYF.

This clone was seen more than once but under ten times. The rearrangement links TRBV29-1 to TRBJ2-5; weak D call: TRBD1 (6 bases). This CDR3 has 12 amino acids. Germline CDR1 and CDR2: SQVTM and ANQGSEA. The CDR3 spells CTTSQGEETQYF. DNA of the CDR3: TGCACTACTTCACAGGGTGAAGAGACCCAGTACTTC. The whole variable domain, filled in from reference TRBV29-1 and TRBJ2-5, reads SAVISQKPSRDICQRGTSLTIQCQVDSQVTMMFWYRQQPGQSLTLIATANQGSEATYESGFVIDKFPISRPNLTFSTLTVSNMSPEDSSIYLCTTSQGEETQYFGPGTRLLVL.

The chain recombines TRBV29-1 with TRBJ2-3, with TRBD1 matching 7 bases. CDR3 size: 12 residues. Trimming took 3 bases from V and 5 from J; bases not matched to a gene: 2. Germline-derived CDR1 and CDR2 are SQVTM and ANQGSEA. The chain's CDR3 is CSVDQGEDTQYF. The CDR3 DNA sequence: TGCAGCGTTGATCAGGGGGAAGATACGCAGTATTTT.

The V call is TRBV30, the J call TRBJ2-1, with 8 bases lining up with TRBD1. CDR1 is GTSNPN and CDR2 is SVGIG in the germline V gene (reference sequence). This CDR3 region has 12 residues. J gave up 8 bases and V 5 bases, and 5 bases lay outside the gene matches. The CDR3 DNA follows: TGTGCCTGGGAACAGGGGGGTTATGAGCAGTTCTTC. This codes for CAWEQGGYEQFF.

The chain carries TRBV11-2 and TRBJ2-2; TRBD2 agrees at 7 bases. The CDR3 length is 12 residues. Germline loops: CDR1 SGHAT, CDR2 FQNNGV. The junction had 3 bases not matched to a gene; V was cut back by 1 base and J by 13 bases. CDR3 in DNA: TGTGCCAGCAGCTTAGGACGGGAGGTGCTGTTTTTT. It encodes CASSLGREVLFF.

This clone was seen a handful of times. The chain couples TRBV15 to TRBJ2-5, with D hard to call. The CDR3 sequence is 15 residues long. In germline, CDR1 is LNHNV, CDR2 YYDKDF (reference sequence). Trimming left V 1 base short and J 4 bases short, with 13 bases between. The CDR3 protein is CATSRAIVYSETQYF. The CDR3 coding sequence is TGTGCCACCAGCAGAGCGATAGTTTACTCAGAGACCCAGTACTTC. Full variable domain (rest looked up from reference TRBV15 and TRBJ2-5): DAMVIQNPRYQVTQFGKPVTLSCSQTLNHNVMYWYQQKSSQAPKLLFHYYDKDFNNEADTPDNFQSRRPNTSFCFLDIRSPGLGDTAMYLCATSRAIVYSETQYFGPGTRLLVL.

The chain combines TRBV6-6 with TRBJ2-1, with 8 bases that match TRBD2. The CDR3 runs 14 residues. V lost 6 bases and J lost 6; bases outside the gene matches: 7. Germline-derived CDR1 and CDR2 are MNHNY and SVGAGI (reference sequence). The CDR3, as DNA: TGTGCCAGCAGGATAGCGGGATCCGGCAATGAGCAGTTCTTC. This encodes CASRIAGSGNEQFF.

The chain has TRBV9 and TRBJ1-2; D unclear. This CDR3 has 16 residues. Germline lookup yields CDR1 SGDLS and CDR2 YYNGEE. V shed 0 bases and J shed 5 bases, with 17 bases lying between them. This CDR3 is CASSVEVTPTGYGYTF. For the CDR3, the DNA is TGTGCCAGCAGCGTAGAAGTGACACCGACTGGATATGGCTACACCTTC. Drawing the rest from reference TRBV9 and TRBJ1-2, the complete variable domain is DSGVTQTPKHLITATGQRVTLRCSPRSGDLSVYWYQQSLDQGLQFLIQYYNGEERAKGNILERFSAQQFPDLHSELNLSSLELGDSALYFCASSVEVTPTGYGYTFGSGTRLTVV.

This clone appeared a few times. V is TRBV29-1 and J is TRBJ2-5; D not certain. Per germline, CDR1 SQVTM and CDR2 ANQGSEA. Trimming removed 6 bases at V and 0 bases at J, with 8 bases between. The CDR3 has 12 residues. The CDR3 nucleotides are TGCAGCGTAATCGCGTACCAAGAGACCCAGTACTTC. Translating it yields CSVIAYQETQYF.

This clone was counted a single time. This chain connects TRBV6-6 to TRBJ2-1; 8 bases align to TRBD2. Germline CDR1 is MNHNY and CDR2 is SVGAGI (reference sequence). J lost 4 bases, V lost 7 bases, and 6 bases had no gene match. CDR3 length equals 14 residues. Written as DNA, the CDR3 is TGTGCCAGCAAATTGCGGGAGGTTTACAATGAGCAGTTCTTC. This codes for CASKLREVYNEQFF.

The chain recombines TRBV30 with TRBJ2-1; TRBD2 aligns across 12 bases. This CDR3 spans 14 amino acids. V gave up 4 bases and J gave up 6 bases; unmatched junction bases: 4. From germline, CDR1 is GTSNPN and CDR2 SVGIG (reference sequence). In nucleotides, the CDR3 is TGTGCCTGGACTAGCGGGAGGGTTGGCAATGAGCAGTTCTTC. It specifies CAWTSGRVGNEQFF.

The chain uses TRBV29-1 and TRBJ2-3, with D perhaps TRBD2 (6 bases). V gave up 6 bases and J gave up 3 bases, with 13 bases separating them. Germline V gene data show CDR1 as SQVTM and CDR2 as ANQGSEA. CDR3 length: 13 amino acids. This chain's CDR3 is CSVTSILTDTQYF. In DNA, the CDR3 is TGCAGCGTCACTAGCATTCTGACAGATACGCAGTATTTT.

This clone has just a few counts. This rearrangement joins TRBV6-5 to TRBJ2-5; weak D call: TRBD1 (6 bases). V lost 2 bases to trimming and J lost 4 bases, with 14 bases between them. The CDR3 consists of 15 residues. Germline V gives CDR1 MNHEY, CDR2 SVGAGI. The chain's CDR3 is CASSYGDTPGETQYF. Here the CDR3 DNA reads TGTGCCAGCAGTTACGGGGACACGCCAGGAGAGACCCAGTACTTC.

Details on this clone: Other nucleotide sequences from this sample produce the same CDR3. The V and J genes are TRBV30 and TRBJ1-2; TRBD1 might be the D (6 bases). CDR1 is GTSNPN, CDR2 SVGIG, per germline (reference sequence). The CDR3 covers 11 residues. Trimming shortened V by 0 bases and J by 8 bases, and 7 bases separated the two germline ends. In DNA, the CDR3 is TGTGCCTGGAGTGTAGGGGGAGGCTACACCTTC. Protein product: CAWSVGGGYTF. Variable domain in full (rest from reference TRBV30 and TRBJ1-2): SQTIHQWPATLVQPVGSPLSLECTVEGTSNPNLYWYRQAAGRGLQLLFYSVGIGQISSEVPQNLSASRPQDRQFILSSKKLLLSDSGFYLCAWSVGGGYTFGSGTRLTVV.

The chain links TRBV7-9 to TRBJ1-1; 8 bases are shared with TRBD1. The CDR3 has 13 residues. V shed 4 bases, J shed 4 bases, and the junction held 2 bases outside the gene matches. Germline loops: CDR1 SEHNR, CDR2 FQNEAQ (reference sequence). As DNA, the CDR3 is TGTGCCAGCAGCTGGACAGGGATCACTGAAGCTTTCTTT. It translates to CASSWTGITEAFF. The full variable domain, its missing parts supplied by reference TRBV7-9 and TRBJ1-1, is DTGVSQNPRHKITKRGQNVTFRCDPISEHNRLYWYRQTLGQGPEFLTYFQNEAQLEKSRLLSDRFSAERPKGSFSTLEIQRTEQGDSAMYLCASSWTGITEAFFGQGTRLTVV.

This clone was counted only a few times. This same CDR3 is encoded by further DNA sequences in the sample. The V call is TRBV4-3, the J call TRBJ2-1; 8 bases agree with TRBD1. With V trimmed by 0 bases and J by 3 bases, 1 base remained unmatched. This CDR3 has 15 amino acids. Germline CDR1 and CDR2: LGHNA and YSLEER. This chain's CDR3 is CASSQEGQGYNEQFF. The CDR3 DNA follows: TGCGCCAGCAGCCAAGAAGGACAGGGCTACAATGAGCAGTTCTTC.

A few counts support this clone. The rearrangement links TRBV29-1 to TRBJ1-2; 8 bases match TRBD1. The length of the CDR3 is 13 residues. V dropped 7 bases and J dropped 4; count of bases not matched to a gene: 8. Germline V lookup: CDR1 SQVTM, CDR2 ANQGSEA. This CDR3 is CSGTGPVGYGYTF. For the CDR3, the DNA is TGCAGCGGGACAGGGCCAGTTGGCTATGGCTACACCTTC.

The chain uses TRBV29-1 and TRBJ2-3, with a tentative D call TRBD1 (5 bases). Trimming took off 7 bases at V and 1 base at J, with 18 bases between the two ends. The CDR3 spans 15 residues. CDR1 and CDR2 (germline): SQVTM, ANQGSEA. CDR3 DNA: TGCAGCGCCCAAATGGGATCGACAGGCACAGATACGCAGTATTTT. It specifies CSAQMGSTGTDTQYF.

The chain combines TRBV6-6 with TRBJ2-6; D unclear. V was clipped by 5 bases and J by 2 bases, with 7 bases between them. The CDR3 is 14 residues long. Germline V gives CDR1 MNHNY, CDR2 SVGAGI (reference sequence). The CDR3 region is CASSEAAGANVLTF. The CDR3 DNA reads as TGTGCCAGCAGTGAGGCGGCTGGGGCCAACGTCCTGACTTTC.

The genes are TRBV30 and TRBJ2-7; the D gene is possibly TRBD1 (5 bases). V gave up 2 bases and J gave up 2 bases, with 7 bases separating them. The CDR3 has 12 residues. The germline CDR1 and CDR2 sequences are GTSNPN and SVGIG (reference sequence). CDR3 residues: CAWSWGPYEQYF. The DNA of the CDR3 is TGTGCCTGGAGTTGGGGCCCCTACGAGCAGTACTTC.

The V and J genes are TRBV15 and TRBJ2-1; 10 nucleotides align to TRBD2. Germline CDR1 is LNHNV and CDR2 is YYDKDF (reference sequence). The CDR3 loop spans 15 amino acids. Trimming cost V 3 bases and J 5 bases; bases outside gene matches: 4. The CDR3: CATSRGLAFHNEQFF. CDR3 sequence (DNA): TGTGCCACCAGCAGGGGACTAGCGTTCCACAATGAGCAGTTCTTC.

This chain joins TRBV9 and TRBJ1-5, with 7 bases aligning to TRBD1. From germline, CDR1 is SGDLS and CDR2 YYNGEE. Losses at the gene ends were 4 bases for V and 7 bases for J; bases not matched to a gene: 11. CDR3 length: 15 amino acids. The CDR3 reads CASSPSTGLGQPQHF. CDR3 sequence (DNA): TGTGCCAGCAGCCCCTCGACAGGGCTCGGGCAGCCCCAGCATTTT.

In this sample, this clone turned up a few times. The chain has TRBV9 and TRBJ2-3; 7 bases line up with TRBD1. Germline trimming cut 3 bases from V and 0 bases from J; bases unmatched to any gene: 7. CDR1 and CDR2 (germline): SGDLS, YYNGEE. This CDR3 is built from 16 residues. In DNA form, the CDR3 reads TGTGCCAGCAGCGAGAGGGGGCTTCTTAGCACAGATACGCAGTATTTT. It yields the protein CASSERGLLSTDTQYF.

The rearrangement links TRBV25-1 to TRBJ2-7; D gene uncertain. CDR3 length: 13 residues. Germline assignment: CDR1 MGHDK and CDR2 SYGVNS. Trimming shortened V by 0 bases and J by 3 bases, and 6 bases separated the two germline ends. For the CDR3, the DNA is TGTGCCAGCAGTGAATACGGCGACTACGAGCAGTACTTC. Amino acid sequence: CASSEYGDYEQYF.

The chain links TRBV25-1 to TRBJ1-4, with 12 nucleotides matching TRBD1. With V trimmed by 6 bases and J by 3 bases, 2 bases remained unmatched. The CDR3 totals 15 residues. Looked up from germline, CDR1 is MGHDK and CDR2 is SYGVNS. The CDR3 coding sequence is TGTGCCAGCAGGGGACAGGGGGCGCCTAATGAAAAACTGTTTTTT. It codes for CASRGQGAPNEKLFF.

As DNA, the CDR3 is TGTGCCAGCAGCCACAGGACGGAGCGTGACAATGAGCAGTTCTTC. It is translated as CASSHRTERDNEQFF. The V gene is TRBV5-4, the J gene TRBJ2-1; possibly TRBD1 for D (5 bases). Germline V gene data show CDR1 as SGHNT and CDR2 as YYREEE (reference sequence). This CDR3 spans 15 amino acids. Trimming pared 4 bases from V and 5 bases from J, leaving 16 bases between.